These 17 T cell receptor beta chains share one sample of origin, sequenced in a study of blood T cell repertoires in COVID-19. Profiled with immunoSEQ multiplex PCR; TCRdb holds only in-frame clones, not every one. The sample has 250,000 or so clones, 80% to 90% seen once; the top ten hold roughly 3.9%. Material for sequencing was PBMCs or T cells enriched from blood (not recorded which). Receptors were obtained from a woman under 40 with acute COVID-19.

This chain joins TRBV2 and TRBJ2-1; TRBD2 might be the D (5 bases). This CDR3 is built from 11 residues. The V end was cut by 6 bases, the J end by 10 bases, with 10 bases between. Germline V gene lookup returns CDR1 SNHLY and CDR2 FYNNEI. The CDR3 DNA sequence: TGTGCCAGCAGGGAGGAGGTAGAGCAGTTCTTC. It is translated as CASREEVEQFF.

The chain employs TRBV5-6 and TRBJ1-1; 8 bases line up with TRBD1. In germline, CDR1 is SGHDT, CDR2 YYEEEE. The V and J ends lost 6 bases and 4 bases, in that order; junction bases with no gene match: 8. CDR3 size: 14 residues. CDR3 in amino acids: CASTPTGDPTEAFF. The CDR3 DNA reads as TGTGCCAGCACCCCGACAGGGGACCCCACTGAAGCTTTCTTT.

V usage is TRBV28 and J usage is TRBJ2-5, with D possibly being TRBD2 (5 bases). V lost 5 bases to trimming and J lost 4 bases, with 23 bases between them. Germline V gene sequence: CDR1 MDHEN, CDR2 SYDVKM. The CDR3 totals 17 residues. DNA of the CDR3: TGTGCCAGCAGTCCCTCGTGGGGAGTGGGGTCCACAGAGACCCAGTACTTC. Protein product: CASSPSWGVGSTETQYF.

The chain combines TRBV19 with TRBJ2-1, with a weak D call TRBD2 (5 bases). The germline gives CDR1 LNHDA, CDR2 SQIVND (reference sequence). The CDR3 spans 17 residues. Deletions cut 0 bases from V and 5 bases from J, with 17 bases between. CDR3: CASSIDLASRTDNEQFF. Written as DNA, the CDR3 is TGTGCCAGTAGTATAGATCTAGCCTCACGGACCGACAATGAGCAGTTCTTC. Using reference TRBV19 and TRBJ2-1 for the parts outside the CDR3, the full variable domain is DGGITQSPKYLFRKEGQNVTLSCEQNLNHDAMYWYRQDPGQGLRLIYYSQIVNDFQKGDIAEGYSVSREKKESFPLTVTSAQKNPTAFYLCASSIDLASRTDNEQFFGPGTRLTVL.

This chain uses TRBV3-1 (or the pseudogene TRBV3-2) with TRBJ1-1; no firm D call. Germline V CDR1 and CDR2: LGHDT, YNNKEL (reference sequence). V lost 4 bases, J lost 7 bases, and 16 bases lay in between. The CDR3 extends over 14 amino acids. The CDR3 reads CASSPSREINEAFF. The DNA of the CDR3 is TGTGCCAGCAGCCCCTCCCGGGAAATAAATGAAGCTTTCTTT.

The genes are TRBV28 and TRBJ2-4; D might be TRBD2 (6 bases). Trimming stripped 4 bases from V and 6 bases from J, with 19 bases between. The CDR3 is 16 amino acids. Germline values: CDR1 MDHEN, CDR2 SYDVKM. The CDR3 region has the DNA TGTGCCAGCAGTTCCCCCCCGGGGACTCCGGGAAACATTCAGTACTTC. Residues: CASSSPPGTPGNIQYF. Full variable domain (rest looked up from reference TRBV28 and TRBJ2-4): DVKVTQSSRYLVKRTGEKVFLECVQDMDHENMFWYRQDPGLGLRLIYFSYDVKMKEKGDIPEGYSVSREKKERFSLILESASTNQTSMYLCASSSPPGTPGNIQYFGAGTRLSVL.

A word on this clone: At one end the junction does not follow the germline gene, possibly because of a read error. The chain uses TRBV7-7 and TRBJ1-4, with D possibly TRBD1 on 5 matching bases. CDR1 and CDR2 (germline): SSHAT, FNYEAQ (reference sequence). The CDR3 length is 16 residues. CDR3 bases: TGTGCTAGCAGCTTAGGTAATGGGGCAGCTCCGGAAAAACTGTTTTTT. This codes for CASSLGNGAAPEKLFF.

The V gene is TRBV5-4, the J gene TRBJ1-2; tentative D call: TRBD1 (5 bases). CDR1 SGHNT and CDR2 YYREEE come from the germline V gene (reference sequence). Deletions cut 4 bases from V and 7 bases from J, with 17 bases between. This CDR3 spans 14 amino acids. CDR3 in amino acids: CASSPFVGEGGYTF. In nucleotides, the CDR3 is TGTGCCAGCAGCCCCTTCGTGGGGGAGGGTGGCTACACCTTC.

This clone has at least ten counts. J is TRBJ2-1 and V is TRBV6-4; the match to TRBD2 covers 11 bases. Per the germline V gene, CDR1 is MRHNA and CDR2 is SNTAGT. Germline trimming cut 4 bases from V and 5 bases from J; bases unmatched to any gene: 7. The CDR3 spans 16 residues. CDR3 region: CASSVLAGGGDNEQFF. The CDR3 coding sequence is TGTGCCAGCAGTGTCCTAGCGGGAGGAGGGGACAATGAGCAGTTCTTC.

This sequence joins TRBV4-1 and TRBJ1-2; possibly TRBD1 for D (5 bases). Germline V gives CDR1 MGHRA, CDR2 YSYEKL. Trimming pared 4 bases from V and 2 bases from J, leaving 14 bases between. This CDR3 is built from 15 residues. The CDR3 region is CASSPNHQGNYGYTF. The DNA for the CDR3 is TGCGCCAGCAGCCCAAATCACCAGGGAAACTATGGCTACACCTTC.

The rearrangement links TRBV5-1 to TRBJ1-4; 7 bases are a match to TRBD1. The CDR3 covers 16 residues. The ends lost 0 bases at V and 7 bases at J; junction bases unmatched: 9. Germline CDR1 SGHRS, CDR2 YFSETQ. As DNA, the CDR3 is TGCGCCAGCAGCTTGGAAGGGACAGCATGGGGTGAAAAACTGTTTTTT. The encoded protein is CASSLEGTAWGEKLFF. The variable domain in full, with the rest retrieved from reference TRBV5-1 and TRBJ1-4, is KAGVTQTPRYLIKTRGQQVTLSCSPISGHRSVSWYQQTPGQGLQFLFEYFSETQRNKGNFPGRFSGRQFSNSRSEMNVSTLELGDSALYLCASSLEGTAWGEKLFFGSGTQLSVL.

This sequence joins TRBV7-3 and TRBJ1-1; 9 positions match TRBD1. Per germline, CDR1 SGHTA and CDR2 FQGTGA. The CDR3 totals 15 residues. The J segment lost 7 bases and the V segment lost 5 bases, leaving 11 bases of the junction unmatched. The DNA of the CDR3 is TGTGCCAGCAGCACCCAGACAGGGGGGGTGGTTGAAGCTTTCTTT. The encoded protein is CASSTQTGGVVEAFF.

J is TRBJ2-3 and V is TRBV4-2, with 7 bases aligning to TRBD2. J lost 6 bases, V lost 0 bases, and 9 bases had no gene match. Germline V CDR1 and CDR2: LGHNA, YNFKEQ. This CDR3 is 16 amino acids long. The CDR3 loop reads CASSQDSAGARDTQYF. In DNA, the CDR3 is TGTGCCAGCAGCCAAGACTCGGCGGGAGCTCGGGATACGCAGTATTTT.

Of note for this clone: This specimen includes other DNA sequences encoding the same CDR3. The V and J genes are TRBV18 and TRBJ1-3, with 7 bases lining up with TRBD1. J gave up 0 bases and V 0 bases, and 2 bases lay outside the gene matches. The germline V gene encodes CDR1 KGHSH and CDR2 LQKENI. The CDR3 consists of 16 residues. The CDR3 DNA follows: TGTGCCAGCTCACCACCGGGACAGAGCTCTGGAAACACCATATATTTT. It specifies CASSPPGQSSGNTIYF. Supplemented by reference TRBV18 and TRBJ1-3, the full variable domain reads NAGVMQNPRHLVRRRGQEARLRCSPMKGHSHVYWYRQLPEEGLKFMVYLQKENIIDESGMPKERFSAEFPKEGPSILRIQQVVRGDSAAYFCASSPPGQSSGNTIYFGEGSWLTVV.

Here the CDR3 reads CASTETGWPEAFF. Written as DNA, the CDR3 is TGTGCCAGCACCGAGACAGGGTGGCCTGAAGCTTTCTTT. The chain carries TRBV28 and TRBJ1-1; TRBD1 aligns across 7 bases. Looked up from germline, CDR1 is MDHEN and CDR2 is SYDVKM. This CDR3 is 13 amino acids long. J lost 6 bases, V lost 7 bases, and 8 bases had no gene match.

The chain uses TRBV11-2 and TRBJ1-6, with D tentatively TRBD1 (5 bases). The length of the CDR3 is 16 residues. The germline gives CDR1 SGHAT, CDR2 FQNNGV. Trimming pared 2 bases from V and 5 bases from J, leaving 13 bases between. This chain's CDR3 is CASSLSPAGNNSPLHF. CDR3 sequence (DNA): TGTGCCAGCAGCTTAAGCCCTGCAGGGAATAATTCACCCCTCCACTTT.

This clone has just one count. V and J are TRBV6-5 and TRBJ2-7, with TRBD2 identical over 10 bases. The length of the CDR3 is 15 residues. The germline CDR1 and CDR2 sequences are MNHEY and SVGAGI. With V trimmed by 2 bases and J by 2 bases, 3 bases remained unmatched. CDR3 bases: TGTGCCAGCAGTTACAAGCGGGAGGGCCCCTACGAGCAGTACTTC. Protein product: CASSYKREGPYEQYF.